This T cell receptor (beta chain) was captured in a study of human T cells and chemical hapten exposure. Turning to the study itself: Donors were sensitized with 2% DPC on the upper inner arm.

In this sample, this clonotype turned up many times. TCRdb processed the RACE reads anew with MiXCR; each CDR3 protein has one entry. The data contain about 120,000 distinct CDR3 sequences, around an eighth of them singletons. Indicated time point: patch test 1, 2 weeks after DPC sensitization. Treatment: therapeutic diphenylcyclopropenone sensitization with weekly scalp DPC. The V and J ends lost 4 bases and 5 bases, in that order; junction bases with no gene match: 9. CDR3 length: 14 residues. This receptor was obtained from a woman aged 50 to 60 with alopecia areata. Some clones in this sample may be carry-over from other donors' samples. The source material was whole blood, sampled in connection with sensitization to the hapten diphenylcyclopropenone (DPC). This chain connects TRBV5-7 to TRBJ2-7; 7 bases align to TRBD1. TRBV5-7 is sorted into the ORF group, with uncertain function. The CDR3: CASSNRQGMDEQYF. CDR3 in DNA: TGTGCCAGCAGCAACAGACAGGGTATGGACGAGCAGTACTTC.